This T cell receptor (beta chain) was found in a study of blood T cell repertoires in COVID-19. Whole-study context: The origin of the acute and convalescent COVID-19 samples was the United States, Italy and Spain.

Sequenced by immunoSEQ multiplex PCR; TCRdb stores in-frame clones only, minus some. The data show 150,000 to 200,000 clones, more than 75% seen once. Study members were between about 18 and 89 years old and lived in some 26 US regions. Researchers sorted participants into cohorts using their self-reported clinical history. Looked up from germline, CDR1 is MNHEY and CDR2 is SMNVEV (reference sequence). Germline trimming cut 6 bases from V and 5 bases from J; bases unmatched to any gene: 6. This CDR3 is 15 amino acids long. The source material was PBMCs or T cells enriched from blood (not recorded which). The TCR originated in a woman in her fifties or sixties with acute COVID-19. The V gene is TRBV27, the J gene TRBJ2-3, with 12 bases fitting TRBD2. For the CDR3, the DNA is TGTGCCAGCAGATCGACTAGCGGGGGCCGAGATACGCAGTATTTT. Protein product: CASRSTSGGRDTQYF.